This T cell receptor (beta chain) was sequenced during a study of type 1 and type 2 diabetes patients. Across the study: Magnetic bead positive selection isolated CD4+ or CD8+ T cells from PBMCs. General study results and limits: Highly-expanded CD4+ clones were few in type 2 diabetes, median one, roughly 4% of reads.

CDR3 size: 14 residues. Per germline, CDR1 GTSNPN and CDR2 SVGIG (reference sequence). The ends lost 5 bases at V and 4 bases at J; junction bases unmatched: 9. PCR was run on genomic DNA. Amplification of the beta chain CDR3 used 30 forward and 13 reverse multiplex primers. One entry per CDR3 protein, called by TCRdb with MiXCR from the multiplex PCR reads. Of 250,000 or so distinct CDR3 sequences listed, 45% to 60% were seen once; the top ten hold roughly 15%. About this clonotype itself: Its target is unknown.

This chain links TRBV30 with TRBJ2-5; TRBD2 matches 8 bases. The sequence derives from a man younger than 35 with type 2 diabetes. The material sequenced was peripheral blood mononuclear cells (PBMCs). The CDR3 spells CAWGIGAGGETQYF. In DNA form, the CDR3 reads TGTGCCTGGGGGATAGGGGCGGGAGGAGAGACCCAGTACTTC. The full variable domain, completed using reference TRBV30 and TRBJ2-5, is SQTIHQWPATLVQPVGSPLSLECTVEGTSNPNLYWYRQAAGRGLQLLFYSVGIGQISSEVPQNLSASRPQDRQFILSSKKLLLSDSGFYLCAWGIGAGGETQYFGPGTRLLVL.